This entry is about one T cell receptor beta chain. The entry originates in a study of cytomegalovirus exposure and HLA in healthy donors. Primers: 60 Vbeta forward and 13 Jbeta reverse. TCRdb's table, derived via immunoSEQ multiplex PCR, lists solely in-frame clones and lacks some. Of some 210,000 clones in the sample, approximately 82% are singletons; the top ten hold more than 8.5%. The V and J ends lost 0 bases and 5 bases, in that order; junction bases with no gene match: 6. The CDR3 length is 15 residues. Germline V gives CDR1 MNHNS, CDR2 SASEGT. This rearrangement joins TRBV6-1 to TRBJ2-7, with 8 positions matching TRBD1. The sample consisted of PBMCs. The origin of this receptor is a woman between 50 and 59 years old in good health and CMV-seropositive. CDR3 DNA sequence: TGTGCCAGCAGTGAAGCGGCACAGGGGGTCGACGAGCAGTACTTC. Translation gives CASSEAAQGVDEQYF.